The present T cell receptor beta chain was sequenced within a study of blood T cell repertoires in COVID-19. Study summary: The origin of the acute and convalescent COVID-19 samples was the United States, Italy and Spain.

The ends lost 2 bases at V and 1 base at J; junction bases unmatched: 3. CDR3 length: 15 residues. CDR1 SGDLS and CDR2 YYNGEE come from the germline V gene. Study members were between about 18 and 100 years old and lived in some 26 US regions. Grouping used clinical history reported by participants in a survey and questionnaire. As originally analysed: Reference gene primer amplification gave nucleated cell count estimates. Profiled with immunoSEQ multiplex PCR; TCRdb holds only in-frame clones, not every one. D and trimming come from the DNA, and the V and J calls and clone size come from that table. The table includes around 200,000 clones, roughly 87% detected once.

The rearrangement joins TRBV9 to TRBJ2-1; 7 bases agree with TRBD2. This receptor was obtained from a man between 18 and 35 years old with acute COVID-19. The sample comprised PBMCs or T cells enriched from blood (not recorded which). This chain's CDR3 is CASSVSGMSYNEQFF. For the CDR3, the DNA is TGTGCCAGCAGCGTCAGCGGGATGTCCTACAATGAGCAGTTCTTC.